The next 25 T cell receptor beta chains were all read from a single sample in a study of shared clonotypes between healthy human individuals. Assay: immunoSEQ multiplex PCR; the TCRdb copy retains only in-frame clones and omits some. The sample lists under 2,500,000 clones; almost 96% were seen once. Sequenced sample: naive CD4+ T cells sorted from blood. Described subset: CD45RA+ positively selected. The source of these receptors is a man between 18 and 35 years old in good health.

The gene calls are TRBV19 and TRBJ2-7; 7 positions match TRBD1. Trimming cost V 5 bases and J 0 bases; bases outside gene matches: 7. The CDR3 is 15 amino acids. CDR1 and CDR2 (germline): LNHDA, SQIVND (reference sequence). The CDR3 is CASSEGTATSYEQYF. In DNA form, the CDR3 reads TGTGCCAGTAGTGAGGGGACAGCTACCTCCTACGAGCAGTACTTC.

The rearrangement joins TRBV12-5 to TRBJ2-7; D remains ambiguous. CDR1 is LGHNT, CDR2 FRNRAP, per germline. There are 11 residues in the CDR3. V lost 3 bases and J 7 bases, leaving 7 bases between the germline ends. The CDR3 sequence: CASGLTWEQYF. The CDR3 DNA follows: TGTGCTAGTGGTTTAACCTGGGAGCAGTACTTC.

The chain has TRBV25-1 and TRBJ1-4, with D tentatively TRBD1 (5 bases). CDR3 size: 16 residues. The V and J ends lost 2 bases and 11 bases respectively, with 21 bases between them. Germline V lookup: CDR1 MGHDK, CDR2 SYGVNS. The DNA of the CDR3 is TGTGCCAGCAGTGAAACCCTACACGGGGGACGGGATAAACTGTTTTTT. Its protein is CASSETLHGGRDKLFF. Looking up the rest from reference TRBV25-1 and TRBJ1-4 gives the full variable domain: EADIYQTPRYLVIGTGKKITLECSQTMGHDKMYWYQQDPGMELHLIHYSYGVNSTEKGDLSSESTVSRIRTEHFPLTLESARPSHTSQYLCASSETLHGGRDKLFFGSGTQLSVL.

This clone was seen more than once but under ten times. The chain employs TRBV19 and TRBJ1-5; D is unresolved. The CDR3 has 15 amino acids. V was shortened by 3 bases and J by 1 base, with 10 bases between the two germline ends. Germline values: CDR1 LNHDA, CDR2 SQIVND (reference sequence). CDR3 DNA sequence: TGTGCCAGTAGTATCGTTTTGGTAAGCAATCAGCCCCAGCATTTT. This translates into CASSIVLVSNQPQHF.

Turning to this clone: At the DNA level, this CDR3 is encoded by other sequences in the same sample as well. This chain connects TRBV27 to TRBJ2-7, with D uncertain. The germline V gene encodes CDR1 MNHEY and CDR2 SMNVEV (reference sequence). V shed 4 bases and J shed 0 bases, with 7 bases lying between them. The CDR3 loop spans 13 amino acids. The DNA for the CDR3 is TGTGCCAGCAGTTCGCCAAACTCCTACGAGCAGTACTTC. This translates into CASSSPNSYEQYF.

The chain links TRBV30 to TRBJ2-5; D is undetermined. CDR3 length: 14 amino acids. Trimming cost V 3 bases and J 2 bases, with 13 bases left between them. From germline, CDR1 is GTSNPN and CDR2 SVGIG (reference sequence). In DNA, the CDR3 is TGTGCCTGGAGCAAGCTATATCCTCAAGAGACCCAGTACTTC. Translated, it gives CAWSKLYPQETQYF.

This chain uses TRBV5-1 with TRBJ2-1; 14 bases fit TRBD2. With 0 bases clipped from V and 9 bases from J, the junction kept 2 bases outside the gene matches. The CDR3 extends over 15 amino acids. Looked up from germline, CDR1 is SGHRS and CDR2 is YFSETQ. CDR3 region: CASSLDGLAGGEQFF. CDR3 DNA: TGCGCCAGCAGCTTGGACGGACTAGCGGGAGGTGAGCAGTTCTTC.

The genes are TRBV4-1 and TRBJ2-2, with TRBD2 matching 10 bases. Germline CDR1 is MGHRA and CDR2 is YSYEKL. This CDR3 is built from 18 residues. The junction had 11 bases not matched to a gene; V was cut back by 1 base and J by 6 bases. This CDR3 reads CASSQGYRTSGIAGELFF. CDR3 sequence (DNA): TGCGCCAGCAGCCAAGGCTATCGAACTAGCGGGATCGCCGGGGAGCTGTTTTTT.

The V and J genes are TRBV6-6 and TRBJ2-2; no definite D call. The germline gives CDR1 MNHNY, CDR2 SVGAGI (reference sequence). V was shortened by 7 bases and J by 3 bases, with 9 bases between the two germline ends. CDR3 size: 13 residues. The CDR3 DNA reads TGTGCCAGCACTGCAAGAGACACCGGGGAGCTGTTTTTT. Translating gives CASTARDTGELFF.

This clone occurred once. The chain carries TRBV7-6 and TRBJ2-4; a weak D match, TRBD2 (6 bases). The V end was cut by 5 bases, the J end by 3 bases, with 17 bases between. The length of the CDR3 is 16 residues. From germline, CDR1 is SGHVS and CDR2 FNYEAQ. CDR3 loop: CASSPLAAGNKNIQYF. Written as DNA, the CDR3 is TGTGCCAGCAGCCCATTGGCAGCGGGTAACAAAAACATTCAGTACTTC. The variable domain in full, with the rest retrieved from reference TRBV7-6 and TRBJ2-4, is GAGVSQSPRYKVTKRGQDVALRCDPISGHVSLYWYRQALGQGPEFLTYFNYEAQQDKSGLPNDRFSAERPEGSISTLTIQRTEQRDSAMYRCASSPLAAGNKNIQYFGAGTRLSVL.

This chain connects TRBV6-1 to TRBJ2-7; D is undetermined. This CDR3 comprises 15 residues. The V gene's germline CDR1 is MNHNS and CDR2 SASEGT. V dropped 3 bases and J dropped 2 bases, with 14 bases sitting between them. The CDR3 DNA sequence: TGTGCCAGCAGTGACCAGGCAGGCGAAGCCTACGAGCAGTACTTC. Translated, it gives CASSDQAGEAYEQYF.

This chain connects TRBV10-3 to TRBJ1-1; maybe TRBD1 (6 bases). V was pared by 5 bases and J by 4 bases, with 23 bases between. The CDR3 is 17 amino acids. Per the germline V gene, CDR1 is ENHRY and CDR2 is SYGVKD. The CDR3: CAISTGFQGQKSTEAFF. The CDR3 DNA is TGTGCCATCAGTACGGGTTTTCAAGGACAGAAGAGCACTGAAGCTTTCTTT.

On this clone itself: The same CDR3 also results from other DNA sequences found in this sample. This chain links TRBV27 with TRBJ2-5; no clear D. CDR3 length equals 10 residues. Per germline, CDR1 MNHEY and CDR2 SMNVEV (reference sequence). The V end lost 6 bases, the J end lost 3 bases, and 2 bases lay between the germline ends. The CDR3 coding sequence is TGTGCCAGCAGAAAAGAGACCCAGTACTTC. It is translated as CASRKETQYF.

The chain recombines TRBV6-1 with TRBJ2-7; D perhaps matches TRBD1 (6 bases). Trimming removed 8 bases at V and 5 bases at J, with 19 bases between. The germline gives CDR1 MNHNS, CDR2 SASEGT. The CDR3 length is 14 residues. The CDR3 bases are TGTGCCAGCCTCAGGGCAGGGGATACAAACGAGCAGTACTTC. This encodes CASLRAGDTNEQYF.

Worth noting for this clone: This same CDR3 is encoded by further DNA sequences in the sample. V gene TRBV30 combines with J gene TRBJ2-4; D gene ambiguous. Germline V gene sequence: CDR1 GTSNPN, CDR2 SVGIG (reference sequence). Trimming left V 3 bases short and J 0 bases short, with 9 bases between. The CDR3 is 14 amino acids. CDR3 nucleotide sequence: TGTGCCTGGAGAGCTAGGTTAGCCAAAAACATTCAGTACTTC. Translated, it gives CAWRARLAKNIQYF.

The chain couples TRBV9 to TRBJ1-2, with TRBD1 identical over 7 bases. Per the germline V gene, CDR1 is SGDLS and CDR2 is YYNGEE. Germline trimming cut 4 bases from V and 5 bases from J; bases unmatched to any gene: 14. The CDR3 totals 16 residues. The CDR3 DNA reads TGTGCCAGCAGCAGATCCCTATCCGGGACAGTATATGGCTACACCTTC. This translates into CASSRSLSGTVYGYTF. The full variable domain, in which reference TRBV9 and TRBJ1-2 provide the parts outside the CDR3, is DSGVTQTPKHLITATGQRVTLRCSPRSGDLSVYWYQQSLDQGLQFLIQYYNGEERAKGNILERFSAQQFPDLHSELNLSSLELGDSALYFCASSRSLSGTVYGYTFGSGTRLTVV.

This chain joins TRBV5-1 and TRBJ1-3; D is possibly TRBD1 (5 bases). Trimming removed 0 bases from V and 0 bases from J, with 13 bases in between. Germline-derived CDR1 and CDR2 are SGHRS and YFSETQ. The CDR3 spans 17 residues. CDR3 loop: CASSLEGRASSGNTIYF. The DNA of the CDR3 is TGCGCCAGCAGCTTGGAGGGCAGGGCAAGCTCTGGAAACACCATATATTTT. The whole variable domain, filled in from reference TRBV5-1 and TRBJ1-3, reads KAGVTQTPRYLIKTRGQQVTLSCSPISGHRSVSWYQQTPGQGLQFLFEYFSETQRNKGNFPGRFSGRQFSNSRSEMNVSTLELGDSALYLCASSLEGRASSGNTIYFGEGSWLTVV.

The chain employs TRBV10-3 and TRBJ2-7; D unresolved. Germline V CDR1 and CDR2: ENHRY, SYGVKD. This CDR3 has 15 residues. V was shortened by 1 base and J by 0 bases, with 10 bases between the two germline ends. CDR3 region: CAISEYTVPSYEQYF. CDR3 coding DNA: TGTGCCATCAGTGAGTATACGGTACCCTCCTACGAGCAGTACTTC.

The chain links TRBV27 to TRBJ1-1; 9 nucleotides align to TRBD1. This CDR3 has 14 residues. V shed 8 bases and J 6 bases; nucleotides not matched to a gene: 10. Germline V gene lookup returns CDR1 MNHEY and CDR2 SMNVEV (reference sequence). CDR3 residues: CASGDGQGWAEAFF. CDR3 DNA sequence: TGTGCCAGCGGGGACGGACAGGGGTGGGCTGAAGCTTTCTTT.

The V gene is TRBV9, the J gene TRBJ2-7; TRBD1 agrees at 9 bases. CDR1 is SGDLS, CDR2 YYNGEE, per germline. The CDR3 has 19 amino acids. After removal of 1 base from V and 6 bases from J, the junction contained 20 bases not matched to a gene. CDR3 amino acids: CASSVTSGLAGQGQVEQYF. The CDR3 region has the DNA TGTGCCAGCAGCGTAACATCCGGCCTTGCGGGACAGGGACAGGTCGAGCAGTACTTC.

The V call is TRBV4-3, the J call TRBJ2-3; D might be TRBD2 (5 bases). Trimming pared 1 base from V and 0 bases from J, leaving 11 bases between. The CDR3 contains 16 residues. The germline V gene has CDR1 LGHNA and CDR2 YSLEER. The CDR3 DNA follows: TGCGCCAGCAGCCAAGGCTCTAGCCGAAGCACAGATACGCAGTATTTT. Amino acid sequence: CASSQGSSRSTDTQYF.

This clone was seen only a few times. The chain carries TRBV19 and TRBJ2-2; possibly TRBD2 for D (6 bases). Germline V lookup: CDR1 LNHDA, CDR2 SQIVND (reference sequence). The CDR3 consists of 14 residues. The V and J ends lost 7 bases and 4 bases respectively, with 13 bases between them. The chain's CDR3 is CASTSLGGTGELFF. The CDR3 DNA is TGTGCCAGTACCTCTTTGGGAGGCACCGGGGAGCTGTTTTTT.

The V gene is TRBV28, the J gene TRBJ2-2; possibly TRBD1 or TRBD2 for D (5 bases each). The CDR3 consists of 16 residues. Per the germline V gene, CDR1 is MDHEN and CDR2 is SYDVKM. Trimming shortened V by 4 bases and J by 2 bases, and 14 bases separated the two germline ends. The CDR3 sequence: CASSSTGAPNTGELFF. The CDR3, as DNA: TGTGCCAGCAGTTCAACCGGGGCCCCTAACACCGGGGAGCTGTTTTTT. The complete variable domain, with remaining parts taken from reference TRBV28 and TRBJ2-2, reads DVKVTQSSRYLVKRTGEKVFLECVQDMDHENMFWYRQDPGLGLRLIYFSYDVKMKEKGDIPEGYSVSREKKERFSLILESASTNQTSMYLCASSSTGAPNTGELFFGEGSRLTVL.

This clone appeared a single time. CDR3 nucleotide sequence: TGTGCCAGCTCCCAGGGCCCCGGAGGTGGAAACACCATATATTTT. This translates into CASSQGPGGGNTIYF. The chain recombines TRBV6-1 with TRBJ1-3; maybe TRBD1 (5 bases). V lost 8 bases to trimming and J lost 3 bases, with 17 bases between them. Germline-derived CDR1 and CDR2 are MNHNS and SASEGT. The CDR3 is made up of 15 amino acids.

J is TRBJ2-2 and V is TRBV2; D is unclear. Germline assignment: CDR1 SNHLY and CDR2 FYNNEI. With 3 bases removed from V and 0 bases from J, the gap between germline ends came to 8 bases. The CDR3 runs to 15 residues. The CDR3 region is CASSDSRSNTGELFF. For the CDR3, the DNA is TGTGCCAGCAGTGACAGCCGATCGAACACCGGGGAGCTGTTTTTT.